Listed here are 20 T cell receptor beta chains from one sample, sequenced in a study of OX40 agonist ivuxolimab in advanced cancers. Library preparation used the immunoSEQ multiplex PCR assay. As stored in TCRdb, this immuneACCESS dataset retains in-frame rearrangements with V and J assigned. A fraction of the clones does not appear; measured against another copy, unresolved V genes explain less than half of the discrepancy, and the remainder lacks a known reason. Recorded for this sample are tens of thousands of clones; around nine tenths of them occurred a single time. Of the sample, around 0.95% falls within the top ten clones. The source was CD4+ or CD8+ T cells sorted from blood, collected in a trial of the OX40 agonist ivuxolimab. The origin of the receptors is an adult with an advanced solid tumor such as melanoma, head and neck, liver or kidney cancer.

The J gene is TRBJ2-7, the V gene TRBV27; D is possibly TRBD2 (6 bases). This CDR3 spans 15 amino acids. Germline CDR1 and CDR2: MNHEY and SMNVEV (reference sequence). The V gene lost 6 bases and the J gene lost 2 bases, with 17 bases spanning the gap. CDR3 in DNA: TGTGCCAGCAGCGAGAGGGGAGGCCTAACCTACGAGCAGTACTTC. This sequence encodes CASSERGGLTYEQYF.

This rearrangement joins TRBV9 to TRBJ2-7; no reliable D call. Germline lookup yields CDR1 SGDLS and CDR2 YYNGEE. The CDR3 is 13 amino acids. Trimming left V 1 base short and J 5 bases short, with 10 bases between. The CDR3 nucleotides read TGTGCCAGCAGCGTACACTTTATGGACGAGCAGTACTTC. Its protein product is CASSVHFMDEQYF. The full variable domain, completed using reference TRBV9 and TRBJ2-7, is DSGVTQTPKHLITATGQRVTLRCSPRSGDLSVYWYQQSLDQGLQFLIQYYNGEERAKGNILERFSAQQFPDLHSELNLSSLELGDSALYFCASSVHFMDEQYFGPGTRLTVT.

The V call is TRBV6-1, the J call TRBJ2-2; D is possibly TRBD2 (6 bases). Per germline, CDR1 MNHNS and CDR2 SASEGT. The CDR3 is 15 residues long. Trimming left V 6 bases short and J 5 bases short, with 16 bases between. CDR3 protein: CASRMVGGRTGELFF. As DNA, the CDR3 is TGTGCCAGCAGGATGGTGGGGGGAAGAACCGGGGAGCTGTTTTTT.

The rearrangement uses TRBV4-2 and TRBJ1-2; 8 bases map to TRBD1. V shed 2 bases and J 4 bases; nucleotides not matched to a gene: 9. The germline V gene encodes CDR1 LGHNA and CDR2 YNFKEQ. The CDR3 covers 16 residues. The CDR3 region has the DNA TGTGCCAGCAGCCAAAATCCAGGCACAGGGGGCTATGGCTACACCTTC. Protein product: CASSQNPGTGGYGYTF.

The chain links TRBV4-2 to TRBJ2-1, with D possibly being TRBD2 (5 bases). The V gene lost 1 base and the J gene lost 0 bases, with 10 bases spanning the gap. Germline loops: CDR1 LGHNA, CDR2 YNFKEQ. The CDR3 totals 16 residues. CDR3 nucleotide sequence: TGTGCCAGCAGCCAAGGACATAGCGTCTCCTACAATGAGCAGTTCTTC. Translation gives CASSQGHSVSYNEQFF.

The rearrangement joins TRBV4-1 to TRBJ2-1; 8 bases agree with TRBD2. This CDR3 spans 14 amino acids. Per the germline V gene, CDR1 is MGHRA and CDR2 is YSYEKL. After removal of 6 bases from V and 8 bases from J, the junction contained 9 bases not matched to a gene. CDR3 DNA: TGCGCCAGCAGTGGTAGCGGGATCTTGGATGAGCAGTTCTTC. Translation gives CASSGSGILDEQFF.

This chain connects TRBV28 to TRBJ2-7; TRBD1 agrees at 7 bases. This CDR3 has 18 residues. V shed 4 bases and J 4 bases; nucleotides not matched to a gene: 19. Germline CDR1 reads MDHEN; CDR2 reads SYDVKM. This CDR3 is CASSSTSRSRGRTYEQYF. Here the CDR3 DNA reads TGTGCCAGCAGTTCGACCTCCAGGTCCAGGGGGAGAACGTACGAGCAGTACTTC.

The chain combines TRBV6-1 with TRBJ2-1; D ambiguous. The germline CDR1 and CDR2 sequences are MNHNS and SASEGT. The CDR3 runs to 15 residues. V was trimmed by 8 bases and J by 2 bases, leaving 16 bases between them. The CDR3 spells CASHATLTAYNEQFF. The CDR3 coding sequence is TGTGCCAGCCATGCGACGTTGACTGCCTACAATGAGCAGTTCTTC.

The chain has TRBV5-1 and TRBJ1-1; TRBD1 is a possible D gene (5 bases). The CDR3 loop spans 15 amino acids. The germline V gene encodes CDR1 SGHRS and CDR2 YFSETQ. Trimming stripped 0 bases from V and 7 bases from J, with 16 bases between. DNA of the CDR3: TGCGCCAGCAGCTTGGTAGGGACCGTGGGGGGTGAAGCTTTCTTT. Translated, it gives CASSLVGTVGGEAFF.

With respect to this clone: Within the sample, other DNA sequences also encode this same CDR3. CDR3 DNA sequence: TGTGCCAGCAGTTACGGGGGGGGTCAGCCCCAGCATTTT. Its protein is CASSYGGGQPQHF. The chain links TRBV6-5 to TRBJ1-5; tentatively, D is TRBD1 (5 bases). The CDR3 consists of 13 residues. Germline-derived CDR1 and CDR2 are MNHEY and SVGAGI. Trimming shortened V by 2 bases and J by 6 bases, and 8 bases separated the two germline ends.

The V gene is TRBV21-1, the J gene TRBJ1-4; no DNA check was done on the table's D call, TRBD1. TRBV21-1 is classified as a pseudogene. The CDR3 runs to 16 residues. The CDR3 reads CASSKQVTALGEKLFF. Here the CDR3 DNA reads TGTGCCAGCAGCAAACAGGTAACAGCACTTGGCGAAAAACTGTTTTTT.

The chain's CDR3 is CASSARTSGEQFF. CDR3 DNA sequence: TGTGCCAGCAGCGCCAGGACTAGCGGGGAGCAGTTCTTC. The chain recombines TRBV9 with TRBJ2-1; TRBD2 matches 11 bases. CDR1 and CDR2 from the germline V gene are SGDLS and YYNGEE. The CDR3 loop spans 13 amino acids. J gave up 10 bases and V 3 bases, and 3 bases lay outside the gene matches.

This clone has only a few counts. The rearrangement links TRBV7-8 to TRBJ1-5; 7 bases align to TRBD1. Germline V lookup: CDR1 SGHVS, CDR2 FQNEAQ. This CDR3 has 14 amino acids. V lost 5 bases to trimming and J lost 9 bases; unmatched junction nucleotides: 10. CDR3 protein: CASSQTGIELPQHF. The CDR3 bases are TGTGCCAGCAGCCAGACAGGGATTGAATTGCCCCAGCATTTT.

The rearrangement uses TRBV7-9 and TRBJ2-7; weak D call: TRBD2 (5 bases). The CDR3 extends over 17 amino acids. Germline V CDR1 and CDR2: SEHNR, FQNEAQ (reference sequence). Trimming left V 2 bases short and J 0 bases short, with 17 bases between. The CDR3, as DNA: TGTGCCAGCAGCTTAAGCAGCTGGGAGAGGAGCTCCTACGAGCAGTACTTC. Translating gives CASSLSSWERSSYEQYF.

The V and J genes are TRBV6-5 and TRBJ2-2; D not resolved. CDR3 length equals 14 residues. With 2 bases removed from V and 1 base from J, the gap between germline ends came to 5 bases. Germline CDR1 and CDR2: MNHEY and SVGAGI. The CDR3 sequence: CASSYQRNTGELFF. The CDR3, as DNA: TGTGCCAGCAGTTACCAGAGGAACACCGGGGAGCTGTTTTTT.

The chain has TRBV10-3 and TRBJ2-3; D may be TRBD1 or TRBD2 (6 bases each). This CDR3 has 16 amino acids. The V gene's germline CDR1 is ENHRY and CDR2 SYGVKD. V lost 6 bases to trimming and J lost 3 bases, with 19 bases between them. The CDR3 sequence: CAIRGGRRTLTDTQYF. CDR3 sequence (DNA): TGTGCCATCAGGGGGGGCAGACGAACACTTACAGATACGCAGTATTTT.

This CDR3 reads CSTGRGEKLFF. The CDR3 region has the DNA TGTTCGACAGGGCGAGGGGAAAAACTGTTTTTT. The chain combines TRBV28 with TRBJ1-4; 7 bases fit TRBD1. In germline, CDR1 is MDHEN, CDR2 SYDVKM. This CDR3 contains 11 residues. Full variable domain (outside the CDR3, taken from reference TRBV28 and TRBJ1-4): DVKVTQSSRYLVKRTGEKVFLECVQDMDHENMFWYRQDPGLGLRLIYFSYDVKMKEKGDIPEGYSVSREKKERFSLILESASTNQTSMYLCSTGRGEKLFFGSGTQLSVL.

The chain joins TRBV18 to TRBJ2-7; D is ambiguous. The CDR3 totals 15 residues. The germline CDR1 and CDR2 sequences are KGHSH and LQKENI. V lost 1 base and J lost 2, with 12 bases in between. In DNA, the CDR3 is TGTGCCAGCTCACCACTTTTAGCCCCGACCTACGAGCAGTACTTC. It specifies CASSPLLAPTYEQYF.

This sequence joins TRBV28 and TRBJ2-7, with 7 bases that match TRBD1. J was trimmed by 5 bases and V by 1 base; bases with no gene match: 8. CDR3 length equals 15 residues. Germline CDR1 and CDR2: MDHEN and SYDVKM. CDR3 nucleotides: TGTGCCAGCAGTTTATACCAACTCACAGGGGACGAGCAGTACTTC. As protein: CASSLYQLTGDEQYF.

The chain uses TRBV9 and TRBJ1-1; D gene ambiguous. This CDR3 comprises 14 residues. The germline CDR1 and CDR2 sequences are SGDLS and YYNGEE. V lost 0 bases and J lost 1, with 7 bases in between. This CDR3 reads CASSVGAANTEAFF. CDR3 nucleotides: TGTGCCAGCAGCGTAGGGGCAGCGAACACTGAAGCTTTCTTT. The full variable domain, its missing parts supplied by reference TRBV9 and TRBJ1-1, is DSGVTQTPKHLITATGQRVTLRCSPRSGDLSVYWYQQSLDQGLQFLIQYYNGEERAKGNILERFSAQQFPDLHSELNLSSLELGDSALYFCASSVGAANTEAFFGQGTRLTVV.